The 32 T cell receptor beta chains below come from one sample, sequenced in a study of T cell repertoires in cytomegalovirus infection (dated by TCRdb to the late 2010s). Instrument on record: Illumina HiSeq 1500. The public reads were reanalyzed by TCRdb: fastp trimming at Q25, MiXCR alignment, in-frame beta chains only. Rows merge per CDR3 protein into single entries with the most common DNA and genes. The sample profile shows hundreds of thousands of distinct CDR3 sequences; around a sixth of them were found once. Jointly, the top ten make up around 11% of the sample. The sample consisted of PBMCs. These receptors all stem from a human donor in good health (CMV status not recorded). Some clones in this sample may be carry-over from other donors' samples.

Comment on this clonotype: A read error may explain this, as a much larger clone is one base away. The CDR3 nucleotides read TGTGCCAGCAGCGGATTAGGGATGGGTCGAGAGACCCAGTACTTC. Encoded protein: CASSGLGMGRETQYF. The chain has TRBV7-6 and TRBJ2-5; no clear D. Between the trimmed V and J ends, which lost 5 bases and 4 bases, there was a span of 17 bases. Per germline, CDR1 SGHVS and CDR2 FNYEAQ. The CDR3 has 15 amino acids.

This clonotype was observed a handful of times. The chain combines TRBV7-2 with TRBJ1-2; D may be TRBD1 (5 bases). The length of the CDR3 is 14 residues. Trimming shortened V by 1 base and J by 8 bases, and 14 bases separated the two germline ends. CDR1 is SGHTA and CDR2 is FQGNSA in the germline V gene. CDR3 in DNA: TGTGCCAGCAGCTTAGTCGGCAGGGAGGTCGGCTACACCTTC. Its protein product is CASSLVGREVGYTF.

A few counts support this clonotype. The V and J genes are TRBV27 and TRBJ2-4; no reliable D call. The germline V and J ends were trimmed by 6 bases and 5 bases, with 11 bases remaining between them. The CDR3 consists of 13 residues. CDR1 is MNHEY, CDR2 SMNVEV, per germline (reference sequence). CDR3 amino acids: CASSLVAENIQYF. CDR3 DNA sequence: TGTGCCAGCAGCTTGGTGGCAGAAAACATTCAGTACTTC.

This clonotype was seen ten or more times. J is TRBJ1-1 and V is TRBV7-9; perhaps TRBD1 as D (6 bases). The CDR3 runs 16 residues. CDR1 is SEHNR, CDR2 FQNEAQ, per germline (reference sequence). Trimming stripped 5 bases from V and 6 bases from J, with 22 bases between. CDR3 DNA sequence: TGTGCCAGCAGCCCCGCGGCAGGACAGTTAGAGCCTGAAGCTTTCTTT. Translation: CASSPAAGQLEPEAFF. The full variable domain, with the rest looked up from reference TRBV7-9 and TRBJ1-1, is DTGVSQNPRHKITKRGQNVTFRCDPISEHNRLYWYRQTLGQGPEFLTYFQNEAQLEKSRLLSDRFSAERPKGSFSTLEIQRTEQGDSAMYLCASSPAAGQLEPEAFFGQGTRLTVV.

This clonotype was seen a few times. This chain connects TRBV20-1 to TRBJ2-7, with TRBD2 identical over 7 bases. This CDR3 has 12 amino acids. CDR1 DFQATT and CDR2 SNEGSKA come from the germline V gene (reference sequence). V gave up 4 bases and J gave up 2 bases; unmatched junction bases: 2. The CDR3, as DNA: TGCAGTGCTACCGGACTAGCCTACGAGCAGTACTTC. It is translated as CSATGLAYEQYF.

The chain joins TRBV28 to TRBJ1-2, with D perhaps TRBD1 (5 bases). V shed 5 bases and J shed 8 bases, with 15 bases lying between them. Germline CDR1 MDHEN, CDR2 SYDVKM. The CDR3 contains 13 residues. Here the CDR3 reads CASSPGGRGGYTF. The CDR3 coding sequence is TGTGCCAGCAGTCCCGGGGGTAGGGGCGGCTACACCTTC.

This clonotype was counted many times. The chain employs TRBV7-2 and TRBJ1-5; unclear D gene. CDR3 length: 16 residues. Per the germline V gene, CDR1 is SGHTA and CDR2 is FQGNSA. The V end was cut by 1 base, the J end by 0 bases, with 10 bases between. The CDR3 region is CASSLGRTYSNQPQHF. CDR3 nucleotide sequence: TGTGCCAGCAGCTTAGGACGGACGTATAGCAATCAGCCCCAGCATTTT.

This clonotype has ten or more counts. The rearrangement joins TRBV4-1 to TRBJ1-2; no definite D call. The germline V gene encodes CDR1 MGHRA and CDR2 YSYEKL. The CDR3 has 15 amino acids. Trimming took 4 bases from V and 4 from J, leaving 16 bases between them. CDR3 DNA: TGCGCCAGCAGCCTAAGGTCAAAAGAATTCTATGGCTACACCTTC. Its translation: CASSLRSKEFYGYTF.

The chain uses TRBV6-1 and TRBJ2-5; D call uncertain. With 8 bases removed from V and 2 bases from J, the gap between germline ends came to 6 bases. The CDR3 consists of 11 residues. Germline V CDR1 and CDR2: MNHNS, SASEGT. This CDR3 is CASRNQETQYF. The CDR3 bases are TGTGCCAGCCGGAATCAAGAGACCCAGTACTTC.

This clonotype was detected a few times. V gene TRBV29-1 combines with J gene TRBJ1-5; D gene unclear. Germline V lookup: CDR1 SQVTM, CDR2 ANQGSEA. This CDR3 region has 14 residues. V lost 4 bases and J lost 5, with 15 bases in between. CDR3 loop: CSVVFGGSYQPQHF. CDR3 nucleotide sequence: TGCAGCGTTGTGTTCGGCGGATCGTATCAGCCCCAGCATTTT.

This clonotype was observed many times. CDR3 nucleotide sequence: TGTGCCAGCAGCTTAGCCTTACAAGAGACCCAGTACTTC. This codes for CASSLALQETQYF. The J gene is TRBJ2-5, the V gene TRBV7-2, with D uncertain. Trimming pared 0 bases from V and 2 bases from J, leaving 4 bases between. The CDR3 covers 13 residues. Per the germline V gene, CDR1 is SGHTA and CDR2 is FQGNSA. Full variable domain (remainder filled in from reference TRBV7-2 and TRBJ2-5): GAGVSQSPSNKVTEKGKDVELRCDPISGHTALYWYRQSLGQGLEFLIYFQGNSAPDKSGLPSDRFSAERTGGSVSTLTIQRTQQEDSAVYLCASSLALQETQYFGPGTRLLVL.

This clonotype was seen ten or more times. The chain recombines TRBV28 with TRBJ2-7; no definite D call. Germline V gene lookup returns CDR1 MDHEN and CDR2 SYDVKM. The CDR3 is 11 amino acids. The V gene lost 5 bases and the J gene lost 5 bases, with 7 bases spanning the gap. DNA for the CDR3: TGTGCCAGCAGTGCTTTCCACGAGCAGTACTTC. Residues: CASSAFHEQYF.

The V and J genes are TRBV20-1 and TRBJ2-5, with D possibly being TRBD2 (6 bases). This CDR3 has 14 residues. Germline V gene lookup returns CDR1 DFQATT and CDR2 SNEGSKA (reference sequence). The V end was cut by 1 base, the J end by 4 bases, with 13 bases between. The CDR3, as DNA: TGCAGTGCTAGAGTTTTAGGGACTGGAGAGACCCAGTACTTC. Its translation is CSARVLGTGETQYF.

The gene calls are TRBV28 and TRBJ1-5; 8 bases map to TRBD1. CDR3 length: 14 amino acids. Germline loops: CDR1 MDHEN, CDR2 SYDVKM. V gave up 7 bases and J gave up 3 bases; unmatched junction bases: 5. Here the CDR3 reads CASTPDRANQPQHF. The CDR3 nucleotides are TGTGCCAGCACCCCGGACAGGGCCAATCAGCCCCAGCATTTT.

This clonotype appeared many times. The gene calls are TRBV4-1 and TRBJ1-2; D is perhaps TRBD1 (5 bases). Per the germline V gene, CDR1 is MGHRA and CDR2 is YSYEKL. The CDR3 is 13 residues long. V lost 7 bases and J 2 bases, leaving 11 bases between the germline ends. The CDR3 DNA sequence: TGCGCCAGCACCGGCGGGGGGAACTATGGCTACACCTTC. Amino acid sequence: CASTGGGNYGYTF.

This clonotype was observed many times. V usage is TRBV7-2 and J usage is TRBJ2-1; D remains ambiguous. The germline V gene has CDR1 SGHTA and CDR2 FQGNSA. V shed 0 bases and J shed 7 bases, with 13 bases lying between them. The CDR3 runs 15 residues. The CDR3: CASSLAAANMNEQFF. DNA for the CDR3: TGTGCCAGCAGCTTAGCGGCCGCCAATATGAATGAGCAGTTCTTC.

Many counts were recorded for this clonotype. The chain recombines TRBV20-1 with TRBJ1-2; D might be TRBD1 (5 bases). The CDR3 covers 14 residues. Deletions cut 0 bases from V and 8 bases from J, with 16 bases between. Germline CDR1 DFQATT, CDR2 SNEGSKA (reference sequence). CDR3 sequence reads: CSARETPSGSGYTF. DNA of the CDR3: TGCAGTGCTAGAGAGACCCCCTCAGGGAGCGGCTACACCTTC.

This clonotype was picked up a small number of times. The chain recombines TRBV6-2 or TRBV6-3 with TRBJ2-2; tentatively, D is TRBD2 (6 bases). The CDR3 runs to 13 residues. Germline CDR1 MNHEY, CDR2 SVGEGT. V was shortened by 2 bases and J by 10 bases, with 11 bases between the two germline ends. The CDR3 sequence is CASSYIWEVELFF. Here the CDR3 DNA reads TGTGCCAGCAGTTACATCTGGGAGGTGGAGCTGTTTTTT.

This clonotype was seen ten or more times. J is TRBJ2-3 and V is TRBV24-1, with D possibly TRBD2 on 5 matching bases. CDR3 size: 17 residues. V lost 9 bases to trimming and J lost 2 bases, with 23 bases between them. Germline assignment: CDR1 KGHDR and CDR2 SFDVKD. CDR3 sequence: CATEDTGFRGNTDTQYF. Here the CDR3 DNA reads TGTGCCACCGAAGACACGGGGTTTCGAGGAAACACAGATACGCAGTATTTT.

This clonotype was seen at least ten times. The rearrangement links TRBV7-2 to TRBJ2-1; D might be TRBD2 (6 bases). Trimming shortened V by 2 bases and J by 0 bases, and 17 bases separated the two germline ends. The CDR3 consists of 18 residues. Germline V lookup: CDR1 SGHTA, CDR2 FQGNSA. Written as DNA, the CDR3 is TGTGCCAGCAGCTTAAGGTTGGCGGGACCGAGCTCCTACAATGAGCAGTTCTTC. Protein product: CASSLRLAGPSSYNEQFF.

This clonotype was observed a handful of times. This rearrangement joins TRBV12-3 or TRBV12-4 to TRBJ1-2, with D unclear. V was cut by 7 bases and J by 0 bases, with 24 bases left in between. There are 18 residues in the CDR3. The CDR3 bases are TGTGCCAGCACCCCCCGCTTGCCCCGGTTTGGAACTAACTATGGCTACACCTTC. The encoded protein is CASTPRLPRFGTNYGYTF.

This clonotype turned up a few times. The chain employs TRBV7-9 and TRBJ2-5; TRBD2 might be the D (6 bases). The V end was cut by 5 bases, the J end by 5 bases, with 15 bases between. CDR3 length: 14 amino acids. The V gene's germline CDR1 is SEHNR and CDR2 FQNEAQ (reference sequence). CDR3 nucleotide sequence: TGTGCCAGCAGCCCCCTAGGAGGGGTTGAGACCCAGTACTTC. Its protein product is CASSPLGGVETQYF. The variable domain in full, completed from reference TRBV7-9 and TRBJ2-5, reads DTGVSQNPRHKITKRGQNVTFRCDPISEHNRLYWYRQTLGQGPEFLTYFQNEAQLEKSRLLSDRFSAERPKGSFSTLEIQRTEQGDSAMYLCASSPLGGVETQYFGPGTRLLVL.

This clonotype has ten or more counts. The chain joins TRBV7-6 to TRBJ2-6; 8 bases align to TRBD1. Germline lookup yields CDR1 SGHVS and CDR2 FNYEAQ. V was clipped by 5 bases and J by 2 bases; unmatched bases: 5. The CDR3 totals 16 residues. The chain's CDR3 is CASSPRTGTGANVLTF. The CDR3 DNA sequence: TGTGCCAGCAGCCCGAGGACAGGGACTGGGGCCAACGTCCTGACTTTC. The variable domain in full, completed from reference TRBV7-6 and TRBJ2-6, reads GAGVSQSPRYKVTKRGQDVALRCDPISGHVSLYWYRQALGQGPEFLTYFNYEAQQDKSGLPNDRFSAERPEGSISTLTIQRTEQRDSAMYRCASSPRTGTGANVLTFGAGSRLTVL.

This clonotype came up a few times. This sequence joins TRBV4-1 and TRBJ2-1; tentatively, D is TRBD2 (6 bases). The CDR3 length is 15 residues. CDR1 and CDR2 (germline): MGHRA, YSYEKL. Trimming shortened V by 4 bases and J by 4 bases, and 14 bases separated the two germline ends. CDR3 loop: CASSLATSPYNEQFF. The CDR3 bases are TGCGCCAGCAGCCTAGCGACTAGTCCGTACAATGAGCAGTTCTTC.

The genes are TRBV12-5 and TRBJ2-5; no definite D call. This CDR3 is 13 amino acids long. Germline assignment: CDR1 LGHNT and CDR2 FRNRAP. The ends were cut back, 3 bases at V and 1 base at J, with 6 bases in the middle. The CDR3 bases are TGTGCTAGTGGTTTTTCCTCCCAAGAGACCCAGTACTTC. This codes for CASGFSSQETQYF.

This chain's CDR3 is CASSLSLDRSRDEQFF. The CDR3 DNA sequence: TGTGCCAGCAGCCTTAGCTTGGACCGAAGCCGGGATGAGCAGTTCTTC. The chain links TRBV3-1 to TRBJ2-1; D gene ambiguous. CDR3 length equals 16 residues. Germline lookup yields CDR1 LGHDT and CDR2 YNNKEL (reference sequence). The V end was cut by 4 bases, the J end by 8 bases, with 21 bases between.

The rearrangement links TRBV28 to TRBJ1-2; D unresolved. The CDR3 is 13 amino acids. Trimming pared 6 bases from V and 4 bases from J, leaving 12 bases between. Germline CDR1 and CDR2: MDHEN and SYDVKM. CDR3 loop: CASSRGWAYGYTF. The CDR3 region has the DNA TGTGCCAGCAGCCGAGGTTGGGCCTATGGCTACACCTTC.

A few counts support this clonotype. J is TRBJ1-2 and V is TRBV2, with TRBD1 matching over 8 bases. V lost 4 bases to trimming and J lost 8 bases; unmatched junction nucleotides: 12. This CDR3 has 15 amino acids. In germline, CDR1 is SNHLY, CDR2 FYNNEI. In DNA form, the CDR3 reads TGTGCCAGCAGTGGACAGGGGAGATCCTCTTGGGGCTACACCTTC. Its translation: CASSGQGRSSWGYTF. The whole variable domain, remainder taken from reference TRBV2 and TRBJ1-2, is EPEVTQTPSHQVTQMGQEVILRCVPISNHLYFYWYRQILGQKVEFLVSFYNNEISEKSEIFDDQFSVERPDGSNFTLKIRSTKLEDSAMYFCASSGQGRSSWGYTFGSGTRLTVV.

This chain uses TRBV6-5 with TRBJ2-7; 7 nucleotides agree with TRBD2. Losses at the gene ends were 6 bases for V and 4 bases for J; bases not matched to a gene: 6. CDR3 length: 13 residues. The germline V gene encodes CDR1 MNHEY and CDR2 SVGAGI. The CDR3 sequence: CASSREGGYEQYF. The CDR3 nucleotides are TGTGCCAGCAGCAGGGAGGGCGGTTACGAGCAGTACTTC.

The genes are TRBV2 and TRBJ2-7, with D possibly TRBD1 on 6 matching bases. Germline assignment: CDR1 SNHLY and CDR2 FYNNEI. This CDR3 spans 14 amino acids. As DNA, the CDR3 is TGTGCGACCTGCTTCGCGACAGGTGTTTACGAGCAGTACTTC. Translation gives CATCFATGVYEQYF. Variable domain in full (rest from reference TRBV2 and TRBJ2-7): EPEVTQTPSHQVTQMGQEVILRCVPISNHLYFYWYRQILGQKVEFLVSFYNNEISEKSEIFDDQFSVERPDGSNFTLKIRSTKLEDSAMYFCATCFATGVYEQYFGPGTRLTVT.

V gene TRBV6-6 combines with J gene TRBJ1-2; 9 nucleotides align to TRBD1. V shed 5 bases, J shed 2 bases, and the junction held 9 bases outside the gene matches. The germline V gene encodes CDR1 MNHNY and CDR2 SVGAGI (reference sequence). The length of the CDR3 is 16 residues. The CDR3 loop reads CASSLVMGTGNYGYTF. The CDR3 bases are TGTGCCAGCAGTCTCGTTATGGGGACAGGGAACTATGGCTACACCTTC.

The V and J genes are TRBV18 and TRBJ1-5; D is perhaps TRBD1 (6 bases). V was pared by 6 bases and J by 1 base, with 13 bases between. CDR3 size: 15 residues. CDR1 and CDR2 (germline): KGHSH, LQKENI. The CDR3 is CASSVGHRSNQPQHF. Written as DNA, the CDR3 is TGTGCCAGCTCGGTGGGACATAGAAGCAATCAGCCCCAGCATTTT.